This T cell receptor (beta chain) was obtained from a study of CD8+ T cells in alopecia areata. In the study overall: Tofacitinib was taken orally by treated patients, and the dose was 5 to 10 mg twice daily.

RNA, once extracted, was reverse transcribed into cDNA for use as the sequencing template. Sequencing used immunoSEQ multiplex PCR; TCRdb keeps in-frame clones, though not all of them. The sample includes over 150,000 clones, more than 55% of them seen just once. The germline V gene has CDR1 SGHRS and CDR2 YFSETQ. Trimming removed 3 bases at V and 9 bases at J, with 16 bases between. This CDR3 is built from 14 residues. The treatment is: oral pan-JAK inhibitor, 5-10 mg twice daily. The chain couples TRBV5-1 to TRBJ2-4, with D possibly being TRBD1 or TRBD2 (7 bases each). Specimen: CD4+ T cells sorted from blood, collected at week 4, from a patient treated with tofacitinib. This clonotype originated in a human donor with alopecia areata. Here the CDR3 reads CASSWGGGEGIQYF. The CDR3 DNA is TGCGCCAGCAGCTGGGGAGGGGGCGAGGGCATTCAGTACTTC.